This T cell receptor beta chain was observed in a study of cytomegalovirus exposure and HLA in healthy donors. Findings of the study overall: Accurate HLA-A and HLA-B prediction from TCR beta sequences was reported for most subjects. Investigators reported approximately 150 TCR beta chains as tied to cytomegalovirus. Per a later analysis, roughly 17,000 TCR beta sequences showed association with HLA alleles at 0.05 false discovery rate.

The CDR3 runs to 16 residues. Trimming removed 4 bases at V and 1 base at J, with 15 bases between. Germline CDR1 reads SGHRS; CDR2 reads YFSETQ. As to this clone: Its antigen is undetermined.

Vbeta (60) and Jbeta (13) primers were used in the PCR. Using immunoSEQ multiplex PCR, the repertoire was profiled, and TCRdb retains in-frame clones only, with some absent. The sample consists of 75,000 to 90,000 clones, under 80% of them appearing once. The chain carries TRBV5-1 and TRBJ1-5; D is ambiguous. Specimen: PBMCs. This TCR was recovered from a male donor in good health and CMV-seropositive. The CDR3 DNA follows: TGCGCCAGCAGCCGCCCCCTCGGAGTAAGCAATCAGCCCCAGCATTTT. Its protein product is CASSRPLGVSNQPQHF.